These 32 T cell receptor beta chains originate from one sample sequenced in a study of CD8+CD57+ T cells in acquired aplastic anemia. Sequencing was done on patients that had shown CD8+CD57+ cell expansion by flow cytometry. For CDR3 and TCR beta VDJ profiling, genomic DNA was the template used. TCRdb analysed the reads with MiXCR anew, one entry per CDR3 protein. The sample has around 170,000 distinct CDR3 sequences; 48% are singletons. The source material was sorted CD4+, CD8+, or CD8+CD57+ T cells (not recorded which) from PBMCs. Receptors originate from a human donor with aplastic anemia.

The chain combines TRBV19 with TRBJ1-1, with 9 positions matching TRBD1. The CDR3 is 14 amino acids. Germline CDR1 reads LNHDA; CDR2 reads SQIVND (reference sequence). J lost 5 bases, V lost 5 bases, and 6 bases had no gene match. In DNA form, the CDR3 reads TGTGCCAGTAGTTACAGGGGGCTTGGGACTGAAGCTTTCTTT. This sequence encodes CASSYRGLGTEAFF.

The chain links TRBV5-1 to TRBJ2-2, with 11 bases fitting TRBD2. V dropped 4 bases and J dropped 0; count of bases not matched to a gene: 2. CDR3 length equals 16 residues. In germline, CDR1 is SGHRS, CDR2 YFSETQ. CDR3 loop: CASSKLAGANTGELFF. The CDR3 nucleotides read TGCGCCAGCAGCAAACTAGCGGGGGCGAACACCGGGGAGCTGTTTTTT.

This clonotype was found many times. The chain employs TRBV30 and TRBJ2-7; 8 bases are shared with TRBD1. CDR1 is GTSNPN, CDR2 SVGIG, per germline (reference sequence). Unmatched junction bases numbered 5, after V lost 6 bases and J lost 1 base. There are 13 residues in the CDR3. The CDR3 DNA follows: TGTGCCTGCCCAGGGGGCCGTTCCTACGAGCAGTACTTC. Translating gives CACPGGRSYEQYF.

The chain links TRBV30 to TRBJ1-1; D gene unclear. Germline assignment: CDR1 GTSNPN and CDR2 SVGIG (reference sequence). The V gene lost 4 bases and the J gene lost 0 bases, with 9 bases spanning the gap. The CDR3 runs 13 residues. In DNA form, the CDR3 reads TGTGCCTGGACCTACGGAATGAACACTGAAGCTTTCTTT. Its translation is CAWTYGMNTEAFF.

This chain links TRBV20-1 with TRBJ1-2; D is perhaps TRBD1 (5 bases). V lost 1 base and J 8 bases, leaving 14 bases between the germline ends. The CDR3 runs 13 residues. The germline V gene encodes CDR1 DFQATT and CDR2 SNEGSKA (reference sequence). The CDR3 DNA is TGCAGTGCTAGAGCCAACTCCGGGGGAGGCTACACCTTC. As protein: CSARANSGGGYTF.

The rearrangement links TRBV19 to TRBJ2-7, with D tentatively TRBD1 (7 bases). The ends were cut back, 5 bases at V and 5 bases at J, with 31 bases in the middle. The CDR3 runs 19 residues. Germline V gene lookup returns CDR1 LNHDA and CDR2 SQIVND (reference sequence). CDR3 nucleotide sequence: TGTGCCAGTAGTGCCATTTACAGACTTTCCCGACAGGGAGGCCACGAGCAGTACTTC. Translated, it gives CASSAIYRLSRQGGHEQYF.

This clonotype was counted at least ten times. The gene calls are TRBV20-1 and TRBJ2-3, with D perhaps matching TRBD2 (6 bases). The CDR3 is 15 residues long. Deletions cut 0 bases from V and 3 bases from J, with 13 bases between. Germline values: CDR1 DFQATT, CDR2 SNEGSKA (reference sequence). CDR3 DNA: TGCAGTGCTAGAGAGGAGGGCGCGAGGACAGATACGCAGTATTTT. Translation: CSAREEGARTDTQYF.

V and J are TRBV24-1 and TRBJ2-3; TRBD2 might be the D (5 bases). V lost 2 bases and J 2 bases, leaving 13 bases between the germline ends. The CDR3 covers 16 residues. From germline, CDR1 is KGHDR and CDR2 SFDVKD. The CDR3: CATSDSSLFNTDTQYF. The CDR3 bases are TGTGCCACCAGTGATTCTAGCTTGTTCAACACAGATACGCAGTATTTT.

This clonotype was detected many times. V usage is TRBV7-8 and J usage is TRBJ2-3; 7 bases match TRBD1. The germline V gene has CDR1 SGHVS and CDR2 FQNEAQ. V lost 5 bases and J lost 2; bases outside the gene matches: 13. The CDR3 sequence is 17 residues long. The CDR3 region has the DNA TGTGCCAGCAGCGGAAGTCAAATCGGGACAGACACAGATACGCAGTATTTT. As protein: CASSGSQIGTDTDTQYF.

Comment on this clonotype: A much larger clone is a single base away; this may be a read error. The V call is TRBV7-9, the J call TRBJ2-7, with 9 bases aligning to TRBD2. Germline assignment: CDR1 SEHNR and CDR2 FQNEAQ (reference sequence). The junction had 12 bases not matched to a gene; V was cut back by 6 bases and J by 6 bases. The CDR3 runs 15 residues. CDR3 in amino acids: CASRDGLAPSTEQYF. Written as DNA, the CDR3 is TGTGCCAGCAGAGATGGACTAGCGCCTTCCACCGAGCAGTACTTC.

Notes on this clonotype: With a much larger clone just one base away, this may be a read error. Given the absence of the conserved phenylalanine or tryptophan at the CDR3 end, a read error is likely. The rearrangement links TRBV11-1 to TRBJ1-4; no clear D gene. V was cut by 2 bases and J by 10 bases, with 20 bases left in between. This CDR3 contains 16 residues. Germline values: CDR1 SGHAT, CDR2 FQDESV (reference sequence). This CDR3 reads CASSLFPPGDGGKLFL. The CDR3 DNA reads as TGTGCCAGCAGCTTATTCCCTCCCGGTGATGGTGGAAAACTGTTTCTT.

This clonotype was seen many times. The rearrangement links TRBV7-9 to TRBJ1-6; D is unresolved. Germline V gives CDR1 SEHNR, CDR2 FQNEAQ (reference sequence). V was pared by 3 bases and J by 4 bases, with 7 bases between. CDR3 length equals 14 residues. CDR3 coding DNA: TGTGCCAGCAGCTTGGAAGGTTATAATTCACCCCTCCACTTT. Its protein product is CASSLEGYNSPLHF.

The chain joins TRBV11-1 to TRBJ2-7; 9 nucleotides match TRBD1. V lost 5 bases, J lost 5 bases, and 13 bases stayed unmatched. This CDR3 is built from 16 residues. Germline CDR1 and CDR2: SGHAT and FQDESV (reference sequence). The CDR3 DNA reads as TGTGCCAGCAGCCCTCTGCCGGGACAGGGAGGCGACGAGCAGTACTTC. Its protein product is CASSPLPGQGGDEQYF.

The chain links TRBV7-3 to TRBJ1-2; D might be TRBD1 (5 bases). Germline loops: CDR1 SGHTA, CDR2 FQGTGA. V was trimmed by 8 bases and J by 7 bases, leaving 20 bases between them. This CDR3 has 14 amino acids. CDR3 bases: TGTGCCAGCCACCCCGGGACGGGAAGTTCTGGCTACACCTTC. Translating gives CASHPGTGSSGYTF.

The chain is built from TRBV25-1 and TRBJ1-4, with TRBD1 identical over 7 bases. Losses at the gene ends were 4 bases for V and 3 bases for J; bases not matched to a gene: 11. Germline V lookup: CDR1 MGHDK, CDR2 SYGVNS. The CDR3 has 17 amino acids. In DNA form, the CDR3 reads TGTGCCAGCAGTGCCTCGACAGGGCTTCGTGCTAATGAAAAACTGTTTTTT. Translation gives CASSASTGLRANEKLFF.

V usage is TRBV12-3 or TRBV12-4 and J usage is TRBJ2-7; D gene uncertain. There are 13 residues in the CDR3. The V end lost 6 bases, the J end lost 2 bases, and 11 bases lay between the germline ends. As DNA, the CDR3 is TGTGCCAGCAGAGCGAAGGCCCCCTACGAGCAGTACTTC. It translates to CASRAKAPYEQYF.

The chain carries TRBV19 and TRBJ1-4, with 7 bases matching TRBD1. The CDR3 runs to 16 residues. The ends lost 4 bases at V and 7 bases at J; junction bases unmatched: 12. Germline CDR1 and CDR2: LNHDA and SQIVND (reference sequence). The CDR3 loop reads CASSTSGTVVREKLFF. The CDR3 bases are TGTGCCAGTAGTACCTCCGGGACAGTGGTCCGTGAAAAACTGTTTTTT.

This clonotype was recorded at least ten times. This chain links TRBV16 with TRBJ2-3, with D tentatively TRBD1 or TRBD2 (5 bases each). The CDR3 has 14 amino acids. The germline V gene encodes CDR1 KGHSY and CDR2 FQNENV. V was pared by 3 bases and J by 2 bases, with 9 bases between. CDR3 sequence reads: CASSQPGTTDTQYF. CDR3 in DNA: TGTGCCAGCAGCCAGCCCGGGACCACAGATACGCAGTATTTT.

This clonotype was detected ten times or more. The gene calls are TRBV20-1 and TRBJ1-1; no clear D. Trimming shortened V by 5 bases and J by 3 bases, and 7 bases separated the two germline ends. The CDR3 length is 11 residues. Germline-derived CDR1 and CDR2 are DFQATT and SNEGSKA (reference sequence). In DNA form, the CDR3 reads TGCAGTGCTTCCGAGTACACTGAAGCTTTCTTT. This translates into CSASEYTEAFF.

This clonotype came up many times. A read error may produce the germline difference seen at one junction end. CDR3 loop: CASSLSFWETQYF. The CDR3 DNA is TGTGCCAGTAGCCTCTCTTTTTGGGAGACCCAGTACTTT. The chain has TRBV19 and TRBJ2-5; a weak D match, TRBD2 (5 bases). The CDR3 length is 13 residues. Germline V gene data show CDR1 as LNHDA and CDR2 as SQIVND (reference sequence).

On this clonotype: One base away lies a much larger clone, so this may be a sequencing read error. This CDR3 reads CAISYSFRGRQGEQYF. The CDR3 DNA sequence: TGTGCCATCAGTTACTCGTTCCGCGGGAGGCAGGGCGAGCAGTACTTC. The rearrangement links TRBV6-5 to TRBJ2-7; 8 nucleotides line up with TRBD2. Germline V lookup: CDR1 MNHEY, CDR2 SVGAGI. This CDR3 is built from 16 residues.

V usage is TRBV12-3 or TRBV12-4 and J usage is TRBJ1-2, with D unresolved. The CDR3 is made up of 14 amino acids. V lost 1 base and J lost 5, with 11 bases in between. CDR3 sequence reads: CASSLVIGRYGYTF. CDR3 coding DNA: TGTGCCAGCAGTTTAGTAATAGGGAGGTATGGCTACACCTTC.

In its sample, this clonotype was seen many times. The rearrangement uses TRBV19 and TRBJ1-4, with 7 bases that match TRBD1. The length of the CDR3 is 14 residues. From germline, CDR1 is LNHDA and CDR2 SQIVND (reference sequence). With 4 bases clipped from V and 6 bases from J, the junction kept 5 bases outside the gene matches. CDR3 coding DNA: TGTGCCAGTAGTAACAGGGGAGGGGATGAAAAACTGTTTTTT. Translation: CASSNRGGDEKLFF.

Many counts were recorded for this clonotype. CDR3 in DNA: TGCAGCGGAGGGGATTCTGGAAACACCATATATTTT. It codes for CSGGDSGNTIYF. This chain links TRBV20-1 with TRBJ1-3; tentatively, D is TRBD1 (5 bases). There are 12 residues in the CDR3. Per germline, CDR1 DFQATT and CDR2 SNEGSKA (reference sequence).

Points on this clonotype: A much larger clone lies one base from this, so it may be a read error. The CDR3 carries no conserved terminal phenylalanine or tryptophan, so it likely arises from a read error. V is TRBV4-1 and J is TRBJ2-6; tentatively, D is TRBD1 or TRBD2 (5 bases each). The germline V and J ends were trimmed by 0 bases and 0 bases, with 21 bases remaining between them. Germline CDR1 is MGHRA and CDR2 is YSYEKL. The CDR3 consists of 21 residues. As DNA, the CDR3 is TGCGCCAGCAGCCAAGATTCAGGAAGAGGGGAATCTTCCTCTGGGGCCAACGTCCTGACTTCC. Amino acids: CASSQDSGRGESSSGANVLTS.

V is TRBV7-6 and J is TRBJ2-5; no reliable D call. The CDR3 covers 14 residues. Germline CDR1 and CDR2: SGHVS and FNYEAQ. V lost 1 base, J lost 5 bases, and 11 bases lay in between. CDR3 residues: CASSLEQPWETQYF. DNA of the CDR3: TGTGCCAGCAGCTTAGAACAGCCTTGGGAGACCCAGTACTTC.

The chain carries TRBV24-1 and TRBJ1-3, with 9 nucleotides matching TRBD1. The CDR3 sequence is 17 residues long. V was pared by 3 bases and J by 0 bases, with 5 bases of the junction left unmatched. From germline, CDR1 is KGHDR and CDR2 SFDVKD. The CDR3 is CATSDGDRVASGNTIYF. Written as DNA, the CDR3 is TGTGCCACCAGTGATGGGGACAGGGTGGCCTCTGGAAACACCATATATTTT.

Here the CDR3 reads CASSQDQRGGKYF. In DNA, the CDR3 is TGCGCCAGCAGCCAAGATCAGAGGGGCGGAAAGTACTTC. J is TRBJ2-7 and V is TRBV4-1; D could derive from TRBD1 or TRBD2 (5 bases each). The CDR3 runs to 13 residues. Germline V gene sequence: CDR1 MGHRA, CDR2 YSYEKL. Trimming left V 0 bases short and J 11 bases short, with 14 bases between.

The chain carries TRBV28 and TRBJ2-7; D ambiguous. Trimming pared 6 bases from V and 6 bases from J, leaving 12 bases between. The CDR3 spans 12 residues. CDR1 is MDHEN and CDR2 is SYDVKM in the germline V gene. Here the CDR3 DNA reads TGTGCCAGCAGCTACTTCATCAGCGAGCAGTACTTC. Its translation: CASSYFISEQYF.

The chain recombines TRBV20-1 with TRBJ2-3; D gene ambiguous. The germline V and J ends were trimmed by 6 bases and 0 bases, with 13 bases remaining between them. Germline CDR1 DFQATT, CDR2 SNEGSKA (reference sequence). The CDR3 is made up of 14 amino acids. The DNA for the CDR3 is TGCAGTGCATCCGCGATGGCTAGCACAGATACGCAGTATTTT. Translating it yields CSASAMASTDTQYF.

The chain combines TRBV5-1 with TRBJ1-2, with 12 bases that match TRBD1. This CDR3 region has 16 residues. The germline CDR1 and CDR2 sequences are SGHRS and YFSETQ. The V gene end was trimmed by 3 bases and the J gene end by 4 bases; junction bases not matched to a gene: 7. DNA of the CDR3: TGCGCCAGCAGCTATGGGACAGGGGGCTTGGGCTATGGCTACACCTTC. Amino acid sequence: CASSYGTGGLGYGYTF.

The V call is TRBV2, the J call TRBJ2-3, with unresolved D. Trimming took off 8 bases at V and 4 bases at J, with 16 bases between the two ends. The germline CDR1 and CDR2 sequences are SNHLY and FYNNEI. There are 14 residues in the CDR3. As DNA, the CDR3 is TGTGCCAGCGGGGTAAGCGTAGGAGCAGATACGCAGTATTTT. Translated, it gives CASGVSVGADTQYF.